One sample yielded the 17 T cell receptor beta chains listed below, sequenced in a study of control samples from healthy donors and cancer patients (dated by TCRdb to 2020 to 2022). Library method: the immunoSEQ multiplex PCR assay. TCRdb took this table from immuneACCESS and kept in-frame rearrangements with V and J called. Such tables lack part of the clones; where checked against another copy, unresolved V genes explain under half of the gap, and the rest is unexplained. The sample table shows tens of thousands of clones, and 85% to 95% are seen once. The ten most abundant clones make up around 1.5% of the sample. Material for sequencing was blood. The receptors come from a woman younger than 45 in good health.

The rearrangement joins TRBV6-1 to TRBJ2-7; 8 bases line up with TRBD2. This CDR3 has 17 residues. Trimming removed 1 base from V and 2 bases from J; junction bases left unmatched: 10. Germline CDR1 and CDR2: MNHNS and SASEGT. This CDR3 reads CASSEVSSGISPYEQYF. CDR3 sequence (DNA): TGTGCCAGCAGTGAAGTAAGTAGCGGGATTAGCCCCTACGAGCAGTACTTC.

The chain employs TRBV7-9 and TRBJ1-6; 8 bases line up with TRBD1. V shed 4 bases, J shed 9 bases, and the junction held 8 bases outside the gene matches. The CDR3 has 15 amino acids. CDR1 SEHNR and CDR2 FQNEAQ come from the germline V gene (reference sequence). CDR3 region: CASSSSGRGPSPLHF. The CDR3 DNA reads as TGTGCCAGCAGCTCCAGCGGCAGGGGGCCTTCACCCCTCCACTTT. Complete variable domain (other parts from reference TRBV7-9 and TRBJ1-6): DTGVSQNPRHKITKRGQNVTFRCDPISEHNRLYWYRQTLGQGPEFLTYFQNEAQLEKSRLLSDRFSAERPKGSFSTLEIQRTEQGDSAMYLCASSSSGRGPSPLHFGNGTRLTVT.

The chain employs TRBV6-1 and TRBJ1-1; D call uncertain. Trimming cost V 5 bases and J 8 bases, with 9 bases left between them. The CDR3 sequence is 11 residues long. Germline loops: CDR1 MNHNS, CDR2 SASEGT. The CDR3, as DNA: TGTGCCAGCAGTATCAGTGTCGAAGCTTTCTTT. Residues: CASSISVEAFF.

The V gene is TRBV7-2, the J gene TRBJ1-2, with 7 bases aligning to TRBD1. This CDR3 has 14 residues. The germline V gene has CDR1 SGHTA and CDR2 FQGNSA. After removal of 4 bases from V and 4 bases from J, the junction contained 6 bases not matched to a gene. The CDR3 DNA reads as TGTGCCAGCAGCTCTACAGGGGCTCTCTATGGCTACACCTTC. Residues: CASSSTGALYGYTF.

This chain connects TRBV5-6 to TRBJ2-3; weak D call: TRBD1 (6 bases). This CDR3 has 14 residues. In germline, CDR1 is SGHDT, CDR2 YYEEEE. V was shortened by 3 bases and J by 4 bases, with 12 bases between the two germline ends. CDR3 residues: CASSSDTGPDTQYF. The DNA for the CDR3 is TGTGCCAGCAGCTCAGACACAGGGCCAGATACGCAGTATTTT.

The chain combines TRBV4-1 with TRBJ1-6; D gene uncertain. Trimming pared 1 base from V and 5 bases from J, leaving 12 bases between. The CDR3 loop spans 16 amino acids. CDR1 is MGHRA, CDR2 YSYEKL, per germline. CDR3 DNA: TGCGCCAGCAGCCAAGGAGCTTTGAACGATAATTCACCCCTCCACTTT. Translation: CASSQGALNDNSPLHF.

The chain recombines TRBV27 with TRBJ2-3; D may be TRBD2 (6 bases). V lost 0 bases and J lost 1, with 11 bases in between. The germline CDR1 and CDR2 sequences are MNHEY and SMNVEV (reference sequence). The CDR3 is 16 residues long. The CDR3 protein is CASSLSEERGTDTQYF. The CDR3, as DNA: TGTGCCAGCAGTTTATCGGAGGAGCGGGGCACAGATACGCAGTATTTT.

In nucleotides, the CDR3 is TGTGCCAGTAGTGTACTAGCGGGGGGTTCTGGAGATACGCAGTATTTT. Translating it yields CASSVLAGGSGDTQYF. This rearrangement joins TRBV19 to TRBJ2-3; 12 bases fit TRBD2. Unmatched junction bases numbered 8, after V lost 5 bases and J lost 5 bases. The CDR3 is made up of 16 amino acids. Germline-derived CDR1 and CDR2 are LNHDA and SQIVND (reference sequence).

The rearrangement links TRBV6-5 to TRBJ1-6; 7 bases are shared with TRBD1. Germline-derived CDR1 and CDR2 are MNHEY and SVGAGI. Trimming took 2 bases from V and 8 from J; bases not matched to a gene: 3. This CDR3 has 14 amino acids. The CDR3 bases are TGTGCCAGCAGTTACGAAGGGGGCTATTCACCCCTCCACTTT. Its protein is CASSYEGGYSPLHF.

V gene TRBV2 combines with J gene TRBJ1-4; 11 nucleotides align to TRBD1. Germline CDR1 SNHLY, CDR2 FYNNEI. The ends lost 7 bases at V and 7 bases at J; junction bases unmatched: 5. The CDR3 sequence is 14 residues long. This chain's CDR3 is CASKTGTGGEKLFF. The CDR3, as DNA: TGTGCCAGCAAAACCGGGACAGGGGGTGAAAAACTGTTTTTT.

This chain links TRBV2 with TRBJ2-6; maybe TRBD1 (6 bases). In germline, CDR1 is SNHLY, CDR2 FYNNEI. V shed 6 bases and J shed 0 bases, with 12 bases lying between them. This CDR3 region has 16 residues. The CDR3 bases are TGTGCCAGCAGGAACCCGACAGGCTCTGGGGCCAACGTCCTGACTTTC. Protein: CASRNPTGSGANVLTF. Complete variable domain (other parts from reference TRBV2 and TRBJ2-6): EPEVTQTPSHQVTQMGQEVILRCVPISNHLYFYWYRQILGQKVEFLVSFYNNEISEKSEIFDDQFSVERPDGSNFTLKIRSTKLEDSAMYFCASRNPTGSGANVLTFGAGSRLTVL.

This chain links TRBV11-3 with TRBJ2-1, with 16 bases lining up with TRBD2. Germline CDR1 is SGHNT and CDR2 is YENEEA. With V trimmed by 6 bases and J by 9 bases, 8 bases remained unmatched. The CDR3 extends over 16 amino acids. The CDR3 reads CASRAGTSGRASEQFF. The CDR3 DNA reads TGTGCCAGCAGAGCTGGGACTAGCGGGAGGGCCAGTGAGCAGTTCTTC. The variable domain in full, with the rest retrieved from reference TRBV11-3 and TRBJ2-1, is EAGVVQSPRYKIIEKKQPVAFWCNPISGHNTLYWYLQNLGQGPELLIRYENEEAVDDSQLPKDRFSAERLKGVDSTLKIQPAELGDSAVYLCASRAGTSGRASEQFFGPGTRLTVL.

The chain links TRBV19 to TRBJ2-1; 10 nucleotides align to TRBD2. Germline loops: CDR1 LNHDA, CDR2 SQIVND (reference sequence). CDR3 length: 16 amino acids. V shed 6 bases, J shed 9 bases, and the junction held 14 bases outside the gene matches. Here the CDR3 reads CASRMGQRGGRREQFF. CDR3 in DNA: TGTGCCAGTAGGATGGGGCAGCGGGGGGGCCGACGTGAGCAGTTCTTC. Variable domain in full (rest from reference TRBV19 and TRBJ2-1): DGGITQSPKYLFRKEGQNVTLSCEQNLNHDAMYWYRQDPGQGLRLIYYSQIVNDFQKGDIAEGYSVSREKKESFPLTVTSAQKNPTAFYLCASRMGQRGGRREQFFGPGTRLTVL.

The chain employs TRBV5-1 and TRBJ2-2, with 15 bases that match TRBD2. V lost 4 bases, J lost 4 bases, and 5 bases stayed unmatched. CDR1 SGHRS and CDR2 YFSETQ come from the germline V gene. The CDR3 has 17 residues. CDR3 DNA sequence: TGCGCCAGCAGCGGGACTAGCGGGAGGCGGCTCACCGGGGAGCTGTTTTTT. Translation gives CASSGTSGRRLTGELFF.

The genes are TRBV4-1 and TRBJ1-4; 11 bases fit TRBD1. Germline V gives CDR1 MGHRA, CDR2 YSYEKL. The V segment lost 4 bases and the J segment 8 bases; nucleotides outside the gene matches: 9. The CDR3 covers 16 residues. CDR3 nucleotides: TGCGCCAGCAGCCCTAATGTGGACAGGGGGCGCGAAAAACTGTTTTTT. It translates to CASSPNVDRGREKLFF.

The rearrangement joins TRBV5-4 to TRBJ1-1; D is uncertain. This CDR3 comprises 14 residues. Trimming took off 4 bases at V and 4 bases at J, with 14 bases between the two ends. Germline V gene lookup returns CDR1 SGHNT and CDR2 YYREEE (reference sequence). CDR3 coding DNA: TGTGCCAGCAGCGCGGACCCCAAGAGCACTGAAGCTTTCTTT. It is translated as CASSADPKSTEAFF.

The V call is TRBV5-1, the J call TRBJ2-7; the D is unclear. The CDR3 covers 14 residues. The V and J ends lost 3 bases and 2 bases respectively, with 12 bases between them. Germline V gene sequence: CDR1 SGHRS, CDR2 YFSETQ. This CDR3 reads CASSSDLPPYEQYF. CDR3 sequence (DNA): TGCGCCAGCAGCTCTGACCTACCCCCCTACGAGCAGTACTTC.